The clone carrying this T cell receptor (beta chain) was observed a handful of times. This entry comes from a study of identical twins. With template switching, a universal primer site was added, and the cDNA carried unique molecular identifiers. Each CDR3 protein is one row after TCRdb ran MiXCR on the 5' RACE reads. The sample consists of 690,000 or so distinct CDR3 sequences, less than 10% of them appearing once. The same data also contributed to another study, on yellow fever vaccine responses in identical twins.

The clonotype originates from a woman younger than 35 in good health. Source material: PBMCs.

CDR3 in amino acids: CATRTKRGRETQYF. DNA for the CDR3: TGTGCCACCCGGACAAAGAGAGGGAGGGAGACCCAGTACTTC. The chain joins TRBV27 to TRBJ2-5; D possibly corresponds to TRBD2 (6 bases). The CDR3 spans 14 residues. Per the germline V gene, CDR1 is MNHEY and CDR2 is SMNVEV (reference sequence). Between the trimmed V and J ends, which lost 10 bases and 5 bases, there was a span of 20 bases.